The 7 T cell receptor beta chains below all came from one sample that was sequenced in a study of CD8+CD57+ T cells in acquired aplastic anemia. Whoever was chosen for sequencing had shown CD8+CD57+ cell expansion by flow cytometry. The study profiled TCR beta VDJ and CDR3 using genomic DNA as template. TCRdb independently ran MiXCR on the reads; one entry per CDR3 protein. The data contain 150,000 to 200,000 distinct CDR3 sequences, 45% to 55% of them singletons. Sequenced sample: sorted CD4+, CD8+, or CD8+CD57+ T cells (not recorded which) from PBMCs. The receptors originated from a human donor with aplastic anemia.

The V gene is TRBV19, the J gene TRBJ2-7; maybe TRBD1 (5 bases). CDR3 length: 14 amino acids. The germline gives CDR1 LNHDA, CDR2 SQIVND (reference sequence). Trimming removed 10 bases from V and 2 bases from J, with 18 bases in between. The DNA for the CDR3 is TGTGCCACCGGAACCGCAATAGGGGCCTACGAGCAGTACTTC. It codes for CATGTAIGAYEQYF.

The sample holds a few counts of this clonotype. DNA for the CDR3: TGTGCCAGCAGCCCAAATCCCGCCCTGGGGAATGAGCAGTTCTTC. Translating gives CASSPNPALGNEQFF. The chain combines TRBV4-2 with TRBJ2-1, with unresolved D. The CDR3 has 15 amino acids. The germline V and J ends were trimmed by 4 bases and 7 bases, with 17 bases remaining between them. Germline CDR1 LGHNA, CDR2 YNFKEQ.

This clonotype was seen only a few times. The chain couples TRBV19 to TRBJ1-4; D gene ambiguous. CDR3 length: 12 amino acids. Looked up from germline, CDR1 is LNHDA and CDR2 is SQIVND (reference sequence). Trimming left V 11 bases short and J 8 bases short, with 15 bases between. As DNA, the CDR3 is TGTGCCCCCTTTAGGAGGCGGGAAAAACTGTTTTTT. It yields the protein CAPFRRREKLFF.

V and J are TRBV11-2 and TRBJ2-3, with 11 bases lining up with TRBD2. CDR1 and CDR2 from the germline V gene are SGHAT and FQNNGV. This CDR3 spans 18 amino acids. V was clipped by 3 bases and J by 1 base; unmatched bases: 9. CDR3 amino acids: CASSLVAGGRDGTDTQYF. In nucleotides, the CDR3 is TGTGCCAGCAGCTTGGTAGCGGGAGGGCGGGATGGCACAGATACGCAGTATTTT.

The J gene is TRBJ2-7, the V gene TRBV5-1, with D possibly matching TRBD1 (6 bases). Trimming left V 4 bases short and J 3 bases short, with 20 bases between. This CDR3 comprises 16 residues. Germline CDR1 SGHRS, CDR2 YFSETQ. This CDR3 reads CASSGGSGTQLYEQYF. The CDR3 DNA sequence: TGCGCCAGCAGCGGAGGCTCTGGGACACAGCTCTACGAGCAGTACTTC.

The chain couples TRBV6-1 to TRBJ1-4, with TRBD1 identical over 7 bases. Germline V gives CDR1 MNHNS, CDR2 SASEGT. The CDR3 is 14 amino acids. J gave up 3 bases and V 6 bases, and 4 bases lay outside the gene matches. CDR3 sequence: CASREGASNEKLFF. The CDR3 DNA sequence: TGTGCCAGCAGGGAGGGGGCGTCTAATGAAAAACTGTTTTTT.

The chain uses TRBV19 and TRBJ2-7, with unresolved D. Deletions cut 2 bases from V and 6 bases from J, with 8 bases between. The CDR3 is made up of 12 amino acids. Looked up from germline, CDR1 is LNHDA and CDR2 is SQIVND (reference sequence). Here the CDR3 DNA reads TGTGCCAGTAGTATATCGGGTGGCGAGCAGTACTTC. Its protein product is CASSISGGEQYF.